This TCR beta chain was sequenced for a study of neurological immune-mediated disorders. Per germline, CDR1 MNHNY and CDR2 SVGAGI (reference sequence). The CDR3 consists of 14 residues. The J segment lost 4 bases and the V segment lost 10 bases, leaving 8 bases of the junction unmatched. The making of cDNA relied on 5'RACE with 10-nucleotide random UMIs. One entry per CDR3 protein, called by TCRdb with MiXCR from the 5' RACE reads. The table records under 100,000 distinct CDR3 sequences, 3.5% to 4.5% of them present only once. Ten or more counts support this clonotype. Stated time point: longitudinal time-point 3.

The receptor's source is a woman aged 60 to 75 with multiple sclerosis. The sequenced sample consisted of PBMCs. The chain employs TRBV6-6 and TRBJ2-3; TRBD2 agrees at 10 bases. The CDR3 spells CATKAGGNADTQYF. The CDR3 DNA follows: TGTGCCACCAAAGCGGGGGGGAACGCAGATACGCAGTATTTT.